Listed here are 26 T cell receptor beta chains from one sample, sequenced in a study of T-cell reconstitution after alpha-beta-depleted transplantation in children. For TCRbeta, the library was prepared with unique molecular identifiers. Via MiXCR, TCRdb re-called the PCR reads, giving one row per CDR3 protein. Of about 58,000 distinct CDR3 sequences in the sample, approximately 43% were seen once. This material consisted of PBMCs, mostly from graft donor cells, taken 360 days after TCRalphabeta/CD19-depleted stem cell transplant. These receptors were taken from a male patient aged 5 to 17 who had a stem cell transplant for acute lymphoblastic leukemia, so the T cells may come from the graft donor.

This clonotype was recorded many times. The V and J genes are TRBV2 and TRBJ2-7, with TRBD2 matching over 7 bases. Germline values: CDR1 SNHLY, CDR2 FYNNEI. CDR3 size: 16 residues. The junction had 10 bases not matched to a gene; V was cut back by 3 bases and J by 2 bases. The CDR3 bases are TGTGCCAGCAGTGAGGCTAGCGGCTACCTTACCTACGAGCAGTACTTC. Its protein is CASSEASGYLTYEQYF.

The V gene is TRBV6-1, the J gene TRBJ2-1; 9 nucleotides line up with TRBD2. Per the germline V gene, CDR1 is MNHNS and CDR2 is SASEGT. Trimming removed 5 bases from V and 8 bases from J; junction bases left unmatched: 10. The CDR3 has 15 residues. CDR3 sequence reads: CASSPRLAETYEQFF. In DNA, the CDR3 is TGTGCCAGCAGTCCCAGACTAGCGGAGACCTATGAGCAGTTCTTC.

This sequence joins TRBV29-1 and TRBJ2-7, with a weak D call TRBD1 (6 bases). Trimming took 4 bases from V and 2 from J, leaving 12 bases between them. The CDR3 loop spans 13 amino acids. CDR1 is SQVTM, CDR2 ANQGSEA, per germline. The CDR3, as DNA: TGCAGCGTTGTAGGGACAAACACCTACGAGCAGTACTTC. This codes for CSVVGTNTYEQYF.

This clonotype was counted only a few times. The chain links TRBV5-1 to TRBJ2-3; D assignment may be TRBD1 or TRBD2 (5 bases each). V shed 0 bases and J shed 1 base, with 9 bases lying between them. Germline CDR1 reads SGHRS; CDR2 reads YFSETQ. CDR3 length: 15 amino acids. DNA for the CDR3: TGCGCCAGCAGCTTGGTAGGGACCCGCACAGATACGCAGTATTTT. Its translation: CASSLVGTRTDTQYF.

This chain connects TRBV6-5 to TRBJ2-7; 10 bases agree with TRBD1. The J segment lost 1 base and the V segment lost 1 base, leaving 7 bases of the junction unmatched. CDR1 and CDR2 (germline): MNHEY, SVGAGI. The CDR3 runs 17 residues. CDR3 protein: CASSYFGRGQGSYEQYF. In DNA, the CDR3 is TGTGCCAGCAGTTACTTCGGAAGGGGACAGGGGTCCTACGAGCAGTACTTC.

The chain couples TRBV5-1 to TRBJ2-1; D remains unclear. Germline V CDR1 and CDR2: SGHRS, YFSETQ. This CDR3 is 18 amino acids long. V lost 1 base and J lost 0, with 17 bases in between. CDR3 nucleotide sequence: TGCGCCAGCAGCTTGACAAACGGCGGAGTTACCTCCTACAATGAGCAGTTCTTC. Protein sequence: CASSLTNGGVTSYNEQFF.

This clonotype was counted a single time. V is TRBV19 and J is TRBJ2-7; D could derive from TRBD1 or TRBD2 (5 bases each). The CDR3 is 13 residues long. Germline CDR1 reads LNHDA; CDR2 reads SQIVND (reference sequence). Trimming removed 3 bases at V and 4 bases at J, with 10 bases between. CDR3 sequence (DNA): TGTGCCAGTAGTATCCCCGGGGCGTACGAGCAGTACTTC. This codes for CASSIPGAYEQYF.

The chain combines TRBV27 with TRBJ2-4; the match to TRBD1 covers 9 bases. There are 12 residues in the CDR3. Germline lookup yields CDR1 MNHEY and CDR2 SMNVEV (reference sequence). Losses at the gene ends were 8 bases for V and 9 bases for J; bases not matched to a gene: 5. For the CDR3, the DNA is TGTGCCAGCCGGACAGGGGATAGCATTCAGTACTTC. Encoded protein: CASRTGDSIQYF.

The chain links TRBV3-1 to TRBJ2-7, with 11 bases identical to TRBD2. The CDR3 is 16 amino acids. Germline V gives CDR1 LGHDT, CDR2 YNNKEL (reference sequence). V was pared by 1 base and J by 7 bases, with 9 bases of the junction left unmatched. Here the CDR3 DNA reads TGTGCCAGCAGCCAAGTTTTAGCGGGAGGGTTCCGGGAGCAGTACTTC. Protein: CASSQVLAGGFREQYF.

CDR3 region: CASSPGQGVAEAFF. As DNA, the CDR3 is TGTGCCAGCAGTCCGGGACAGGGGGTGGCTGAAGCTTTCTTT. The rearrangement links TRBV12-3 or TRBV12-4 to TRBJ1-1; 11 bases fit TRBD1. V was pared by 5 bases and J by 6 bases, with 5 bases of the junction left unmatched. The CDR3 is 14 amino acids.

The rearrangement uses TRBV7-2 and TRBJ2-7; maybe TRBD2 (6 bases). Germline CDR1 is SGHTA and CDR2 is FQGNSA. The V end was cut by 3 bases, the J end by 8 bases, with 20 bases between. The CDR3 covers 15 residues. The CDR3 here is CASSLPGLPLHQQYF. CDR3 nucleotides: TGTGCCAGCAGCTTGCCGGGACTCCCCCTACATCAGCAGTACTTC.

This clonotype showed up just a few times. CDR3 region: CASSSSGVYEQYF. Written as DNA, the CDR3 is TGTGCCAGCAGCTCCTCCGGGGTGTACGAGCAGTACTTC. The chain is built from TRBV12-3 or TRBV12-4 and TRBJ2-7, with D possibly TRBD2 on 5 matching bases. V was trimmed by 6 bases and J by 4 bases, leaving 13 bases between them. The CDR3 is made up of 13 amino acids.

This clonotype has more than one count but fewer than ten. The chain is built from TRBV5-1 and TRBJ1-1; 11 bases line up with TRBD1. Unmatched junction bases numbered 2, after V lost 3 bases and J lost 1 base. The CDR3 is 15 amino acids. Per the germline V gene, CDR1 is SGHRS and CDR2 is YFSETQ. This CDR3 is CASSWGTGGNTEAFF. As DNA, the CDR3 is TGCGCCAGCAGCTGGGGGACAGGGGGGAACACTGAAGCTTTCTTT.

In regard to this clonotype: The junction differs from germline at one of its ends, possibly a read error. For the CDR3, the DNA is TGCAGCGTTCAAGAGGAGTATCAGCCCCAGCATTTT. It translates to CSVQEEYQPQHF. The chain links TRBV29-1 to TRBJ1-5; D not certain. CDR1 is SQVTM, CDR2 ANQGSEA, per germline. The CDR3 totals 12 residues.

The chain employs TRBV5-1 and TRBJ1-1; no definite D call. The germline V and J ends were trimmed by 0 bases and 1 base, with 7 bases remaining between them. The CDR3 totals 14 residues. The germline CDR1 and CDR2 sequences are SGHRS and YFSETQ. CDR3 coding DNA: TGCGCCAGCAGCTTGGATCAAGGGAACACTGAAGCTTTCTTT. Translating it yields CASSLDQGNTEAFF.

The genes are TRBV20-1 and TRBJ2-3; TRBD2 is a possible D gene (6 bases). The CDR3 contains 12 residues. Between the trimmed V and J ends, which lost 7 bases and 0 bases, there was a span of 8 bases. Germline values: CDR1 DFQATT, CDR2 SNEGSKA (reference sequence). CDR3 bases: TGCAGTGTAAGCGGGAGCACAGATACGCAGTATTTT. This codes for CSVSGSTDTQYF.

This clonotype occurred a few times. This rearrangement joins TRBV25-1 to TRBJ2-7; D is undetermined. The germline gives CDR1 MGHDK, CDR2 SYGVNS. With 1 base removed from V and 0 bases from J, the gap between germline ends came to 7 bases. This CDR3 has 14 amino acids. CDR3 sequence reads: CASSESTDSYEQYF. The CDR3 DNA sequence: TGTGCCAGCAGTGAATCTACAGACTCCTACGAGCAGTACTTC.

V gene TRBV20-1 combines with J gene TRBJ2-1, with 12 positions matching TRBD2. With 5 bases clipped from V and 9 bases from J, the junction kept 8 bases outside the gene matches. The CDR3 is made up of 14 amino acids. In germline, CDR1 is DFQATT, CDR2 SNEGSKA (reference sequence). The DNA of the CDR3 is TGCAGTGCTGGACTAGCGGGGAATGTGGGTGAGCAGTTCTTC. Translating gives CSAGLAGNVGEQFF.

This clonotype was detected a few times. This rearrangement joins TRBV5-1 to TRBJ2-7; D perhaps matches TRBD1 (6 bases). Germline V CDR1 and CDR2: SGHRS, YFSETQ. The CDR3 has 13 residues. V was pared by 2 bases and J by 7 bases, with 13 bases between. CDR3 protein: CASSFQGILEQYF. As DNA, the CDR3 is TGCGCCAGCAGCTTCCAGGGGATTCTGGAGCAGTACTTC.

This chain joins TRBV7-3 and TRBJ1-1; D uncertain. The CDR3 has 13 amino acids. From germline, CDR1 is SGHTA and CDR2 FQGTGA. The V end lost 0 bases, the J end lost 4 bases, and 6 bases lay between the germline ends. The CDR3 nucleotides are TGTGCCAGCAGCTTAACTCTTTCCACTGAAGCTTTCTTT. It specifies CASSLTLSTEAFF.

The chain links TRBV6-1 to TRBJ2-3; no firm D call. V was shortened by 6 bases and J by 4 bases, with 11 bases between the two germline ends. CDR1 is MNHNS and CDR2 is SASEGT in the germline V gene. The CDR3 is made up of 13 amino acids. CDR3 sequence: CASRLPVSDTQYF. CDR3 nucleotides: TGTGCCAGCAGACTCCCCGTTTCAGATACGCAGTATTTT.

The V call is TRBV27, the J call TRBJ1-3; D is perhaps TRBD1 (5 bases). The CDR3 sequence is 17 residues long. Trimming pared 4 bases from V and 3 bases from J, leaving 19 bases between. Germline assignment: CDR1 MNHEY and CDR2 SMNVEV (reference sequence). In nucleotides, the CDR3 is TGTGCCAGCAGTTCCTATTGGGGCGGCAGGCTTGGAAACACCATATATTTT. Its translation is CASSSYWGGRLGNTIYF.

The chain recombines TRBV18 with TRBJ2-3, with D possibly TRBD1 on 5 matching bases. V lost 3 bases and J lost 2, with 12 bases in between. Germline values: CDR1 KGHSH, CDR2 LQKENI. The CDR3 length is 15 residues. In nucleotides, the CDR3 is TGTGCCAGCTCACCTTGGGCAGGGATCACAGATACGCAGTATTTT. This translates into CASSPWAGITDTQYF.

This clonotype showed up just a few times. This chain connects TRBV3-1 to TRBJ2-5, with D unclear. Germline loops: CDR1 LGHDT, CDR2 YNNKEL (reference sequence). This CDR3 comprises 15 residues. Trimming pared 1 base from V and 5 bases from J, leaving 14 bases between. CDR3: CASSQAGYHGETQYF. As DNA, the CDR3 is TGTGCCAGCAGCCAAGCTGGTTATCACGGGGAGACCCAGTACTTC.

This clonotype was picked up many times. The rearrangement uses TRBV5-1 and TRBJ2-2; tentatively, D is TRBD1 or TRBD2 (5 bases each). The germline V and J ends were trimmed by 4 bases and 6 bases, with 16 bases remaining between them. The germline V gene encodes CDR1 SGHRS and CDR2 YFSETQ. This CDR3 has 15 amino acids. CDR3 protein: CASSPGADLAGELFF. The CDR3 DNA is TGCGCCAGCAGCCCCGGGGCGGATCTAGCCGGGGAGCTGTTTTTT.

Comments on this clonotype: At one end, the junction sequence differs from germline, possibly due to a read error. V gene TRBV4-3 combines with J gene TRBJ2-2, with D uncertain. CDR3 length: 16 residues. Germline V gives CDR1 LGHNA, CDR2 YSLEER. CDR3 in amino acids: CASSQGALSNNGELFF. The DNA for the CDR3 is TGCGCCAGCAGCCAAGGGGCACTGAGTAACAACGGGGAGCTGTTTTTT.